Listed here is a single TCR beta chain. As yet, its antigen is unknown. The source of the sample is a study of cytomegalovirus exposure and HLA in healthy donors. Study-wide results and limits: Previously analyzed data showed that most TCR beta V segments were productive at a frequency of about 87% or about 30%. A later analysis reportedly found fewer N-insertions in an Asian-associated ancestry cluster than the roughly 670-donor mean.

This PCR relied on a set of 60 Vbeta primers and 13 Jbeta primers. Sequenced by immunoSEQ multiplex PCR; TCRdb stores in-frame clones only, minus some. In the table there are 150,000 to 200,000 clones, 65% to 70% of which are singletons. This CDR3 contains 16 residues. Donors had nominal health at sampling but likely had unrecorded immune exposures. J is TRBJ2-6 and V is TRBV21-1; TRBD1 is taken as the D call from the table, unchecked against the DNA. TRBV21-1 is deemed a pseudogene. The receptor was derived from a man aged 25-40 years in good health and CMV-seropositive. Sequenced sample: PBMCs. CDR3 nucleotides: TGTGCCAGCAGACGGCAGGACAGCTCTGGGGCCAACGTCCTGACTTTC. It translates to CASRRQDSSGANVLTF.